This TCR beta chain was documented in a study of a mutant IDH1 vaccine in newly diagnosed glioma. TCRdb's copy holds only in-frame clones and misses some; the assay was immunoSEQ multiplex PCR. The data show about 130,000 clones, around four fifths seen once. Germline loops: CDR1 SQVTM, CDR2 ANQGSEA. The germline V and J ends were trimmed by 0 bases and 6 bases, with 7 bases remaining between them. CDR3 length: 12 amino acids. For this clone: Its antigen is as yet unknown.

The sample's time point: week 11, during vaccination. The vaccine gave 300 ug of a 20-mer mutant IDH1 peptide subcutaneously per dose. The specimen comprised PBMCs, sampled from a glioma patient whose treatment included an IDH1 peptide vaccine. The gene calls are TRBV29-1 and TRBJ2-3; TRBD2 is a possible D gene (5 bases). The receptor comes from a middle-aged man with glioma. CDR3 in DNA: TGCAGCGTTGAAGAGGGAGCGGATACGCAGTATTTT. Translating gives CSVEEGADTQYF.